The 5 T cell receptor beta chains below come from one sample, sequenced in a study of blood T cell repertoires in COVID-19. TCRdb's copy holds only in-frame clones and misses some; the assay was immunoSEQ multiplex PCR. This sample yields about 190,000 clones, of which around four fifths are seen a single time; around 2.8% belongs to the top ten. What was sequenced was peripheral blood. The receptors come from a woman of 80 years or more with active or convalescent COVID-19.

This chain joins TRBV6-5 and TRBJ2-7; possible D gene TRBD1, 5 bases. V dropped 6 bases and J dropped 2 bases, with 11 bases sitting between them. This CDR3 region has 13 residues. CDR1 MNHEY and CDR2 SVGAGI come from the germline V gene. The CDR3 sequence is CASRDSFTYEQYF. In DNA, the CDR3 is TGTGCCAGCAGAGACAGTTTTACCTACGAGCAGTACTTC.

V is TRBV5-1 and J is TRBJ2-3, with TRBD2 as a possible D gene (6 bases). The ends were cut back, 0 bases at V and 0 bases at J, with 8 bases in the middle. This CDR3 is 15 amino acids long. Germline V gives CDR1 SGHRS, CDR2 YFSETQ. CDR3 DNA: TGCGCCAGCAGCTTGGACGGAGGGAGCACAGATACGCAGTATTTT. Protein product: CASSLDGGSTDTQYF.

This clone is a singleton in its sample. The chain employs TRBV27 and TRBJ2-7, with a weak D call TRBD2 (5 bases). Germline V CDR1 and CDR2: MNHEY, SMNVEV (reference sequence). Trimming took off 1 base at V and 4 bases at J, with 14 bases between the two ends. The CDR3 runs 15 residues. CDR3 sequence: CASSLFPLASYEQYF. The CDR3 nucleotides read TGTGCCAGCAGTTTATTCCCTCTAGCTTCTTACGAGCAGTACTTC.

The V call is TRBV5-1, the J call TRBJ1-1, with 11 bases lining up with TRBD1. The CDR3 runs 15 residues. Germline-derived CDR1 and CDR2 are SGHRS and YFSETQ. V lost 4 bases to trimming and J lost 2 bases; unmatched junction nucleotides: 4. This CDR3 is CASSQGQGANTEAFF. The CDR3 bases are TGCGCCAGCAGCCAAGGACAGGGGGCCAACACTGAAGCTTTCTTT.

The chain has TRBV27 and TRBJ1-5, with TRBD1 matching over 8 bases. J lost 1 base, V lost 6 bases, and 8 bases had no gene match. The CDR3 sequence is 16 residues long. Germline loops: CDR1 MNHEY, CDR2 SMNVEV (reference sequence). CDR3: CASRTTGGMSNQPQHF. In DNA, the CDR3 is TGTGCCAGCAGAACTACAGGGGGGATGAGCAATCAGCCCCAGCATTTT.